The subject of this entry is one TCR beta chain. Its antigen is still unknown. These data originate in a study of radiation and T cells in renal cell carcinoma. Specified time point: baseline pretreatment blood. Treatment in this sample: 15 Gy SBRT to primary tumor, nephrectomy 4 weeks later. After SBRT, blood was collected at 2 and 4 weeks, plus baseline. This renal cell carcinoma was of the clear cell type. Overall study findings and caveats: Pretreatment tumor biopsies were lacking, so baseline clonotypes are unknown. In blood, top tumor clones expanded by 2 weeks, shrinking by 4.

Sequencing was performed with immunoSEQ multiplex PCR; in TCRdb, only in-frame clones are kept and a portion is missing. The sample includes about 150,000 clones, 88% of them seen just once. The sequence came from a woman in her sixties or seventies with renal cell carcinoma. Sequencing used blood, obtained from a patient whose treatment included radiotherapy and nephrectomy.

The CDR3 DNA follows: TGTGCCAGTAACCAGGATTGGAGGACCGGGGAGCTGTTTTTT. Translated, it gives CASNQDWRTGELFF. V and J are TRBV19 and TRBJ2-2, with D perhaps matching TRBD2 (5 bases). The V end lost 7 bases, the J end lost 5 bases, and 14 bases lay between the germline ends. CDR1 is LNHDA and CDR2 is SQIVND in the germline V gene (reference sequence). This CDR3 spans 14 amino acids. Drawing the rest from reference TRBV19 and TRBJ2-2, the complete variable domain is DGGITQSPKYLFRKEGQNVTLSCEQNLNHDAMYWYRQDPGQGLRLIYYSQIVNDFQKGDIAEGYSVSREKKESFPLTVTSAQKNPTAFYLCASNQDWRTGELFFGEGSRLTVL.